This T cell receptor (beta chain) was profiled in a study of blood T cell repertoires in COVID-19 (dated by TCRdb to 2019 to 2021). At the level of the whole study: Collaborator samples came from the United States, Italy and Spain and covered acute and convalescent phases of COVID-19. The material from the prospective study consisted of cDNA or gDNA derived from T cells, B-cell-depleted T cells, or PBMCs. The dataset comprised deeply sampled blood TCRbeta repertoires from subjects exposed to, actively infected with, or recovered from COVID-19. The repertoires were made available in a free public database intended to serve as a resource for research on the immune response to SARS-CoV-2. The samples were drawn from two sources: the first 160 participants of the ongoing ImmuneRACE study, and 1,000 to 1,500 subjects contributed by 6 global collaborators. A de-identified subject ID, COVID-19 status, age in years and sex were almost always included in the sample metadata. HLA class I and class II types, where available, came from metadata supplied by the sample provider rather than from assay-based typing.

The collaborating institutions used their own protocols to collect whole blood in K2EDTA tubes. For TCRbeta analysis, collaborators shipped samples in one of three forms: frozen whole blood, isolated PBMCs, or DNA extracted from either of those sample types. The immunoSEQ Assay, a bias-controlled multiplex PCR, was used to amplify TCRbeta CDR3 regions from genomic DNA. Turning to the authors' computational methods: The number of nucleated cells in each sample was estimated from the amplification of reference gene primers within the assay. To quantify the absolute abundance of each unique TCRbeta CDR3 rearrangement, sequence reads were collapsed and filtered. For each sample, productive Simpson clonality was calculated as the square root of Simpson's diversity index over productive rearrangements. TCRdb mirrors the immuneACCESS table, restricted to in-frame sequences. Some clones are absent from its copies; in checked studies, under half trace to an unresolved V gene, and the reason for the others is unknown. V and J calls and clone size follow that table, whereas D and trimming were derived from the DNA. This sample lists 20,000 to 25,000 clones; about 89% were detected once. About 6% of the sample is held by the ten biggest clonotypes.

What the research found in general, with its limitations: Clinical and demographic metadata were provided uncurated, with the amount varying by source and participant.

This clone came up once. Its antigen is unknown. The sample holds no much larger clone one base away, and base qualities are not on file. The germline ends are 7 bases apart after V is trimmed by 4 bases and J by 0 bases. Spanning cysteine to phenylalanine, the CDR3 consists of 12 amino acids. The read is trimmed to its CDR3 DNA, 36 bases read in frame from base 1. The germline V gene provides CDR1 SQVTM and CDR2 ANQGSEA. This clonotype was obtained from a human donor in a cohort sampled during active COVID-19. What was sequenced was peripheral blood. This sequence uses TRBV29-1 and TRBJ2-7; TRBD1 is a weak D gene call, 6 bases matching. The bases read TGCAGCGTTGGAGGGGGCTCCTACGAGCAGTACTTC. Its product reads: CSVGGGSYEQYF.